What follows are 26 T cell receptor beta chains derived from one specimen sequenced in a study of cytomegalovirus exposure and HLA in healthy donors. This PCR relied on a set of 60 Vbeta primers and 13 Jbeta primers. The protocol was immunoSEQ multiplex PCR, while the TCRdb copy is restricted to in-frame clones and leaves out a portion. The data show roughly 110,000 clones, with about 70% seen just once and about 0.84% held by the top ten. Source material: PBMCs. These receptors all stem from a boy between 10 and 17 years old in good health and CMV-seronegative.

The V call is TRBV5-1, the J call TRBJ2-5, with a possible D match to TRBD1 (5 bases). V dropped 4 bases and J dropped 1 base, with 11 bases sitting between them. Germline V gene data show CDR1 as SGHRS and CDR2 as YFSETQ. This CDR3 is built from 14 residues. The CDR3, as DNA: TGCGCCAGCAGCGTCGGCAGGGCCCAAGAGACCCAGTACTTC. Translating it yields CASSVGRAQETQYF. The full variable domain, rest sourced from reference TRBV5-1 and TRBJ2-5, is KAGVTQTPRYLIKTRGQQVTLSCSPISGHRSVSWYQQTPGQGLQFLFEYFSETQRNKGNFPGRFSGRQFSNSRSEMNVSTLELGDSALYLCASSVGRAQETQYFGPGTRLLVL.

The V call is TRBV7-2, the J call TRBJ1-5, with TRBD1 identical over 11 bases. J lost 5 bases, V lost 0 bases, and 3 bases had no gene match. This CDR3 has 16 amino acids. CDR1 is SGHTA and CDR2 is FQGNSA in the germline V gene. The CDR3 DNA sequence: TGTGCCAGCAGCTTAGCCGGGACAGGGGGGTATCAGCCCCAGCATTTT. It is translated as CASSLAGTGGYQPQHF.

V gene TRBV27 combines with J gene TRBJ2-3; D is ambiguous. The CDR3 totals 13 residues. V was trimmed by 8 bases and J by 5 bases, leaving 14 bases between them. Per germline, CDR1 MNHEY and CDR2 SMNVEV (reference sequence). The CDR3: CASARPPGDTQYF. CDR3 in DNA: TGTGCCAGCGCGCGTCCCCCCGGAGATACGCAGTATTTT.

The chain links TRBV2 to TRBJ1-1, with unresolved D. CDR3 length equals 14 residues. CDR1 and CDR2 from the germline V gene are SNHLY and FYNNEI. The V end lost 4 bases, the J end lost 5 bases, and 14 bases lay between the germline ends. The CDR3: CASSVVERRTEAFF. CDR3 nucleotides: TGTGCCAGCAGTGTCGTGGAAAGGAGGACTGAAGCTTTCTTT.

V is TRBV4-2 and J is TRBJ2-3; 11 bases line up with TRBD2. After removal of 0 bases from V and 2 bases from J, the junction contained 7 bases not matched to a gene. Germline loops: CDR1 LGHNA, CDR2 YNFKEQ. The CDR3 has 18 residues. CDR3 nucleotide sequence: TGTGCCAGCAGCCAAGAAGCGACTAGCGGGACTGACACAGATACGCAGTATTTT. It translates to CASSQEATSGTDTDTQYF.

This clone turned up a few times. V is TRBV7-3 and J is TRBJ1-1; 7 positions match TRBD1. The V and J ends lost 5 bases and 1 base, in that order; junction bases with no gene match: 1. Germline V gene lookup returns CDR1 SGHTA and CDR2 FQGTGA. The CDR3 has 13 amino acids. CDR3 nucleotide sequence: TGTGCCAGCAGCGACAGGGCGAACACTGAAGCTTTCTTT. Protein sequence: CASSDRANTEAFF. Combining the CDR3 with reference TRBV7-3 and TRBJ1-1 gives the whole variable domain GAGVSQTPSNKVTEKGKYVELRCDPISGHTALYWYRQSLGQGPEFLIYFQGTGAADDSGLPNDRFFAVRPEGSVSTLKIQRTERGDSAVYLCASSDRANTEAFFGQGTRLTVV.

The chain has TRBV7-9 and TRBJ1-3; D is unclear. V lost 1 base and J lost 8, with 9 bases in between. CDR3 length: 13 amino acids. Germline lookup yields CDR1 SEHNR and CDR2 FQNEAQ (reference sequence). The CDR3 DNA reads as TGTGCCAGCAGCTTAGTCGGAGACGACACCATATATTTT. Encoded protein: CASSLVGDDTIYF.

This chain links TRBV6-5 with TRBJ2-7; TRBD2 agrees at 13 bases. Germline CDR1 MNHEY, CDR2 SVGAGI. There are 16 residues in the CDR3. With V trimmed by 2 bases and J by 4 bases, 5 bases remained unmatched. CDR3 amino acids: CASSYEGLAGSYEQYF. DNA of the CDR3: TGTGCCAGCAGTTACGAGGGACTAGCGGGGTCTTACGAGCAGTACTTC.

The rearrangement joins TRBV30 to TRBJ1-2; 9 nucleotides line up with TRBD1. With V trimmed by 0 bases and J by 6 bases, 14 bases remained unmatched. Per the germline V gene, CDR1 is GTSNPN and CDR2 is SVGIG (reference sequence). The CDR3 has 17 residues. The CDR3 loop reads CAWSVDYRGLTPDGYTF. CDR3 coding DNA: TGTGCCTGGAGTGTCGACTACAGGGGGCTAACCCCAGATGGCTACACCTTC. Full variable domain (outside the CDR3, taken from reference TRBV30 and TRBJ1-2): SQTIHQWPATLVQPVGSPLSLECTVEGTSNPNLYWYRQAAGRGLQLLFYSVGIGQISSEVPQNLSASRPQDRQFILSSKKLLLSDSGFYLCAWSVDYRGLTPDGYTFGSGTRLTVV.

The rearrangement joins TRBV5-1 to TRBJ2-7; TRBD1 aligns across 10 bases. The CDR3 runs 15 residues. Germline V gene lookup returns CDR1 SGHRS and CDR2 YFSETQ. J gave up 3 bases and V 2 bases, and 5 bases lay outside the gene matches. CDR3 region: CASSFGTGVSYEQYF. The CDR3 DNA sequence: TGCGCCAGCAGCTTCGGGACAGGGGTGAGCTACGAGCAGTACTTC.

This clone was seen just once. The V and J genes are TRBV7-2 and TRBJ2-5; 8 bases match TRBD2. J lost 5 bases, V lost 2 bases, and 4 bases had no gene match. CDR3 size: 14 residues. Germline CDR1 reads SGHTA; CDR2 reads FQGNSA. Here the CDR3 reads CASSLSGSTETQYF. The CDR3 DNA reads TGTGCCAGCAGCTTAAGCGGGAGCACGGAGACCCAGTACTTC.

This rearrangement joins TRBV2 to TRBJ2-1, with D possibly matching TRBD2 (6 bases). The CDR3 length is 15 residues. The germline V gene has CDR1 SNHLY and CDR2 FYNNEI. The germline V and J ends were trimmed by 7 bases and 7 bases, with 20 bases remaining between them. For the CDR3, the DNA is TGTGCCAGCAATCAACTAGCCTCCCTAGGAAATGAGCAGTTCTTC. Amino acid sequence: CASNQLASLGNEQFF.

This chain connects TRBV7-9 to TRBJ2-1, with a possible D match to TRBD1 (6 bases). The germline V and J ends were trimmed by 4 bases and 1 base, with 11 bases remaining between them. Germline V gene lookup returns CDR1 SEHNR and CDR2 FQNEAQ (reference sequence). The CDR3 is 15 amino acids. This CDR3 reads CASSSEGGSYNEQFF. The CDR3 DNA reads TGTGCCAGCAGCTCAGAAGGGGGTTCCTACAATGAGCAGTTCTTC. Filled out from reference TRBV7-9 and TRBJ2-1, the complete variable domain reads DTGVSQNPRHKITKRGQNVTFRCDPISEHNRLYWYRQTLGQGPEFLTYFQNEAQLEKSRLLSDRFSAERPKGSFSTLEIQRTEQGDSAMYLCASSSEGGSYNEQFFGPGTRLTVL.

The chain is built from TRBV5-6 and TRBJ1-4; TRBD1 aligns across 7 bases. CDR1 SGHDT and CDR2 YYEEEE come from the germline V gene. Losses at the gene ends were 3 bases for V and 5 bases for J; bases not matched to a gene: 7. This CDR3 has 15 residues. The CDR3 DNA reads as TGTGCCAGCAGCTCGTGGACAGGAAGGAATGAAAAACTGTTTTTT. This encodes CASSSWTGRNEKLFF.

V and J are TRBV11-2 and TRBJ2-7; a weak D match, TRBD1 (6 bases). Germline CDR1 SGHAT, CDR2 FQNNGV. The CDR3 sequence is 14 residues long. The ends were cut back, 5 bases at V and 5 bases at J, with 16 bases in the middle. CDR3 DNA: TGTGCCAGCAGCCCACCACCAAGGGGGAACGAGCAGTACTTC. The encoded protein is CASSPPPRGNEQYF.

The DNA of the CDR3 is TGTGCCAGCAGTCTCTTTTCCTCTGGAAACACCATATATTTT. Encoded protein: CASSLFSSGNTIYF. This chain uses TRBV7-9 with TRBJ1-3; no firm D call. Germline values: CDR1 SEHNR, CDR2 FQNEAQ (reference sequence). V shed 6 bases and J shed 0 bases, with 9 bases lying between them. The CDR3 is 14 amino acids.

The chain couples TRBV5-1 to TRBJ1-1, with TRBD1 identical over 9 bases. CDR3 length: 14 residues. With V trimmed by 3 bases and J by 3 bases, 3 bases remained unmatched. Germline lookup yields CDR1 SGHRS and CDR2 YFSETQ. Written as DNA, the CDR3 is TGCGCCAGCAGCTGGGGACAGGGAGACACTGAAGCTTTCTTT. This encodes CASSWGQGDTEAFF.

The chain joins TRBV11-1 to TRBJ1-1; no reliable D call. The CDR3 sequence is 13 residues long. The V and J ends lost 5 bases and 2 bases respectively, with 9 bases between them. The germline V gene encodes CDR1 SGHAT and CDR2 FQDESV (reference sequence). The CDR3 protein is CASSGHVNTEAFF. CDR3 nucleotides: TGTGCCAGCAGCGGGCACGTAAACACTGAAGCTTTCTTT.

V is TRBV5-1 and J is TRBJ1-1; 8 nucleotides align to TRBD1. This CDR3 has 16 amino acids. CDR1 and CDR2 (germline): SGHRS, YFSETQ. The V gene end was trimmed by 4 bases and the J gene end by 1 base; junction bases not matched to a gene: 9. CDR3 nucleotides: TGCGCCAGCAGCAGGTTAGCACAGGGGGGGAACACTGAAGCTTTCTTT. Its translation: CASSRLAQGGNTEAFF.

V gene TRBV7-6 combines with J gene TRBJ2-3, with 9 bases aligning to TRBD2. Germline CDR1 reads SGHVS; CDR2 reads FNYEAQ. Trimming at V came to 4 bases and at J to 7 bases, leaving 9 bases not matched to a gene. The CDR3 covers 15 residues. CDR3 in amino acids: CASSSGLAFPYTQYF. Here the CDR3 DNA reads TGTGCCAGCAGCTCCGGACTAGCGTTCCCTTATACGCAGTATTTT.

The chain carries TRBV4-3 and TRBJ1-2, with D perhaps TRBD1 (5 bases). With 0 bases removed from V and 7 bases from J, the gap between germline ends came to 15 bases. Germline-derived CDR1 and CDR2 are LGHNA and YSLEER. This CDR3 region has 15 residues. CDR3 protein: CASSQESAGWGGYTF. The CDR3 bases are TGCGCCAGCAGCCAAGAGTCGGCAGGGTGGGGTGGCTACACCTTC.

A few counts support this clone. The chain links TRBV29-1 to TRBJ1-2, with D tentatively TRBD1 (6 bases). V was cut by 6 bases and J by 8 bases, with 13 bases left in between. CDR3 size: 11 residues. Looked up from germline, CDR1 is SQVTM and CDR2 is ANQGSEA. In DNA form, the CDR3 reads TGCAGCGTCGGACAGCTTTGGGGCTACACCTTC. Protein: CSVGQLWGYTF.

J is TRBJ2-7 and V is TRBV5-1; 12 nucleotides agree with TRBD2. The CDR3 is 16 amino acids. V trimming: 0 bases; J trimming: 4 bases; junction bases outside the gene matches: 5. Germline CDR1 is SGHRS and CDR2 is YFSETQ. The CDR3 is CASSLELAGGRYEQYF. In nucleotides, the CDR3 is TGCGCCAGCAGCTTGGAGCTAGCGGGGGGGCGATACGAGCAGTACTTC.

The gene calls are TRBV2 and TRBJ2-7, with no clear D. CDR1 and CDR2 (germline): SNHLY, FYNNEI. This CDR3 comprises 17 residues. The germline V and J ends were trimmed by 8 bases and 3 bases, with 26 bases remaining between them. CDR3 in DNA: TGTGCCAGCTTAAAAATAACGGCAGGTCCTTCGAACTACGAGCAGTACTTC. Residues: CASLKITAGPSNYEQYF.

This chain joins TRBV6-6 and TRBJ2-3, with 7 bases matching TRBD1. The CDR3 consists of 12 residues. Unmatched junction bases numbered 4, after V lost 7 bases and J lost 6 bases. In germline, CDR1 is MNHNY, CDR2 SVGAGI (reference sequence). CDR3 protein: CASNPTGDTQYF. The CDR3 coding sequence is TGTGCCAGCAATCCGACAGGGGATACGCAGTATTTT.

CDR3 region: CASSLGRGYYEQYF. The CDR3 DNA is TGCGCCAGCAGCTTGGGCAGGGGTTACTACGAGCAGTACTTC. The chain carries TRBV5-1 and TRBJ2-7; the D gene is possibly TRBD1 (6 bases). The V end was cut by 0 bases, the J end by 3 bases, with 10 bases between. CDR1 and CDR2 (germline): SGHRS, YFSETQ. This CDR3 comprises 14 residues.